The entry below describes one TCR beta chain. This record belongs to a study of CD8 T cells in Susac syndrome. Germline values: CDR1 SGDLS, CDR2 YYNGEE. The CDR3 is 15 residues long. The J segment lost 3 bases and the V segment lost 3 bases, leaving 5 bases of the junction unmatched. Random hexamers served to reverse transcribe roughly 0.45 to 1 ug RNA. An immunoSEQ multiplex PCR amplified TCR beta CDR3 over 54 Vbeta and 13 Jbeta. MiXCR, applied by TCRdb to the immunoSEQ multiplex PCR reads, yields one record per CDR3 protein. The sample records a few hundred thousand distinct CDR3 sequences, roughly 85% being singletons. Sequencing of TCR beta drew on CD8+ and CD4+ T cells from blood. The multiple sclerosis control group was made up of treatment-naive patients with stable or active relapsing-remitting disease. Negative isolation was applied to CD8+ and CD4+ T cells, and FACS enrichment was applied to TEMRA cells.

The J gene is TRBJ2-5, the V gene TRBV9, with 10 bases lining up with TRBD1. The receptor was derived from a human donor with multiple sclerosis. The sequencing input was CD8+ T cells from PBMCs. DNA of the CDR3: TGTGCCAGCAGCGCACCGGGACAGGGGAAAGAGACCCAGTACTTC. Residues: CASSAPGQGKETQYF.